The source of this TCR beta chain is a study of blood T cell repertoires in COVID-19. For the study at large: Sources were T cells, B-cell-depleted T cells, or PBMCs; the material itself was cDNA or gDNA.

Germline V CDR1 and CDR2: SEHNR, FQNEAQ (reference sequence). This CDR3 comprises 18 residues. The V segment lost 1 base and the J segment 1 base; nucleotides outside the gene matches: 11. Original data processing: Nucleated cell number was recorded as an estimate derived from reference gene primer amplification. Profiled with immunoSEQ multiplex PCR; TCRdb holds only in-frame clones, not every one. Clone size and V and J calls were adopted from that table, with D and trimming inferred from the DNA. This sample has roughly 230,000 clones, with roughly 84% found just once. Participants' own reports of clinical history determined their cohort assignment.

The gene calls are TRBV7-9 and TRBJ2-7, with 9 bases aligning to TRBD2. Sequenced: PBMCs or T cells enriched from blood (not recorded which). This TCR came from a man aged 30 to 45 in a cohort exposed to, infected with or recovered from COVID-19 (not recorded which). The CDR3 region has the DNA TGTGCCAGCAGCTTAGTGGGCAGGGCTAGCGGGATATCCTACGAGCAGTACTTC. Translation: CASSLVGRASGISYEQYF.